This T cell receptor beta chain came from a study of cytomegalovirus exposure and HLA in healthy donors. Study-wide points: Upon later analysis, HLA-associated TCR beta chains proved more clonally expanded than other, equally common chains. Cytomegalovirus status was reportedly diagnosed by the classifier with high sensitivity and specificity.

Primers for the PCR totalled 60 Vbeta and 13 Jbeta. The method was immunoSEQ multiplex PCR; TCRdb's version includes in-frame clones alone and lacks a portion of them. The sample has 70,000 to 95,000 clones; approximately 79% are singletons. With regard to this clone: What it binds is unknown.

The CDR3 extends over 15 amino acids. The ends were cut back, 4 bases at V and 0 bases at J, with 13 bases in the middle. CDR1 is MNHNS, CDR2 SASEGT, per germline. The rearrangement links TRBV6-1 to TRBJ2-7; a possible D gene is TRBD1 (6 bases). The origin of this receptor is a human donor in good health. Material for sequencing was PBMCs. CDR3 loop: CASSVSGHLSYEQYF. In DNA form, the CDR3 reads TGTGCCAGCAGTGTATCGGGACACCTCTCCTACGAGCAGTACTTC.